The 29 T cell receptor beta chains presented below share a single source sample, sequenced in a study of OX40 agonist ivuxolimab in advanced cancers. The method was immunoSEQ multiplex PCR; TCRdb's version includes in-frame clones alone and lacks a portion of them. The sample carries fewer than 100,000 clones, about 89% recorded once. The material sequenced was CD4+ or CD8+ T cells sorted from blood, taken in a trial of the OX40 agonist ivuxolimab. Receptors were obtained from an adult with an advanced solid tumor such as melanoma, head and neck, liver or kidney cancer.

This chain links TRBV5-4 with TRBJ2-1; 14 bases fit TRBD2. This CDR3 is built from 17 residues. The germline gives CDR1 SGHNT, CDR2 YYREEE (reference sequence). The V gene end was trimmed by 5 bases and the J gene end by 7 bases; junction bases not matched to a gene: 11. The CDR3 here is CASSSRLAGGPGNEQFF. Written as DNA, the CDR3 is TGTGCCAGCAGTTCCAGACTAGCGGGAGGGCCTGGGAATGAGCAGTTCTTC.

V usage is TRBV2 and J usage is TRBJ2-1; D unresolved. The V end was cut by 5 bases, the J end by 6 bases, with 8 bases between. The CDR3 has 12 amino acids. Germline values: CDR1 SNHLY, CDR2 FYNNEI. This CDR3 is CASSYSGNEQFF. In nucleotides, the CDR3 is TGTGCCAGCAGTTACTCCGGCAATGAGCAGTTCTTC. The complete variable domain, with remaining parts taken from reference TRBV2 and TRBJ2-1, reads EPEVTQTPSHQVTQMGQEVILRCVPISNHLYFYWYRQILGQKVEFLVSFYNNEISEKSEIFDDQFSVERPDGSNFTLKIRSTKLEDSAMYFCASSYSGNEQFFGPGTRLTVL.

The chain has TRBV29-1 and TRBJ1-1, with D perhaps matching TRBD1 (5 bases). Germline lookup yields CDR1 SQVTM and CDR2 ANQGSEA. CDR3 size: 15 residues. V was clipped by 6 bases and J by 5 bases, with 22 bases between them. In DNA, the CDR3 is TGCAGCGTCCAGGGTCCATACACAACTCGAACTGAAGCTTTCTTT. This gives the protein CSVQGPYTTRTEAFF.

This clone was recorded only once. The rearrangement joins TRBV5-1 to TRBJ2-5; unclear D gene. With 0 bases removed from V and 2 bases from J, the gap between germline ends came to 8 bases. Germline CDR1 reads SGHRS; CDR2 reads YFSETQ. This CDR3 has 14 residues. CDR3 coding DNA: TGCGCCAGCAGCTTGGCCACTTGGCAAGAGACCCAGTACTTC. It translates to CASSLATWQETQYF.

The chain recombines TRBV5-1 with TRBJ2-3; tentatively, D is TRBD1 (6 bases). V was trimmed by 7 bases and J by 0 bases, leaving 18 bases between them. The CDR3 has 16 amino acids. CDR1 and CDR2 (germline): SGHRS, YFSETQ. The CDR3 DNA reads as TGCGCCAGCCGGAAGGGCAGGGGCCCTAGCACAGATACGCAGTATTTT. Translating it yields CASRKGRGPSTDTQYF.

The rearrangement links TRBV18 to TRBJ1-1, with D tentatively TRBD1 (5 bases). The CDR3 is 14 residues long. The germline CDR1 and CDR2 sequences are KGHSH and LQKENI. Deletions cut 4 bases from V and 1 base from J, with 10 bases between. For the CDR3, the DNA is TGTGCCAGCTCACTTTTCGGACAGAACACTGAAGCTTTCTTT. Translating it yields CASSLFGQNTEAFF.

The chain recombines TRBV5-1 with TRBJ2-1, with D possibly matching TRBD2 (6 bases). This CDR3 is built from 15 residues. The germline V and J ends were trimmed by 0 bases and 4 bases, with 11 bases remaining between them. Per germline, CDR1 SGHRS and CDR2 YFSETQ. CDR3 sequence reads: CASSLAGRGYNEQFF. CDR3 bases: TGCGCCAGCAGCTTGGCCGGGAGAGGTTACAATGAGCAGTTCTTC.

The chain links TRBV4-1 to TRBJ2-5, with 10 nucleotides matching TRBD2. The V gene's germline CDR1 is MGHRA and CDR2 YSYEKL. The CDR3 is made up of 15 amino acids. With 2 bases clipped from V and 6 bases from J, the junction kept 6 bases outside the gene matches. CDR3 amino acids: CASSQPTSGEKTQYF. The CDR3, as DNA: TGCGCCAGCAGCCAACCTACTAGCGGGGAAAAGACCCAGTACTTC.

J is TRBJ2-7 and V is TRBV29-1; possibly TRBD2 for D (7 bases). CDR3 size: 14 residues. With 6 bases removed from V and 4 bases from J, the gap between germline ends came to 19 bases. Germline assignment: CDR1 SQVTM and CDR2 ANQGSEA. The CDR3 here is CSVKGGEYGYEQYF. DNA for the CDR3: TGCAGCGTCAAAGGGGGGGAGTATGGGTACGAGCAGTACTTC.

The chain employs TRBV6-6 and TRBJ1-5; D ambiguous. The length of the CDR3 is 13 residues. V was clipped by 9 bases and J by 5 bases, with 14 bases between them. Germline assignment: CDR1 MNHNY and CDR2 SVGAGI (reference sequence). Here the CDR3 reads CASQTGGDQPQHF. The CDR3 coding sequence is TGTGCCAGTCAAACGGGAGGAGATCAGCCCCAGCATTTT.

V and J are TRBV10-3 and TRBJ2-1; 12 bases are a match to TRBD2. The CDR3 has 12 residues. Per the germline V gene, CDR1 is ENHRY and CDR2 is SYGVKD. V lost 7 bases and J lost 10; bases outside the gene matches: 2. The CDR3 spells CAIIGTSGEQFF. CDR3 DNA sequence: TGTGCCATCATCGGGACTAGCGGGGAGCAGTTCTTC.

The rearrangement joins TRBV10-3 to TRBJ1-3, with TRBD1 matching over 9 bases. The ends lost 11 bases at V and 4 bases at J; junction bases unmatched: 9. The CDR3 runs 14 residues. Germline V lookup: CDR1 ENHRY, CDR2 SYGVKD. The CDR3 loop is CAVGQGLAGNTIYF. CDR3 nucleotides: TGTGCCGTAGGACAGGGGTTGGCCGGAAACACCATATATTTT.

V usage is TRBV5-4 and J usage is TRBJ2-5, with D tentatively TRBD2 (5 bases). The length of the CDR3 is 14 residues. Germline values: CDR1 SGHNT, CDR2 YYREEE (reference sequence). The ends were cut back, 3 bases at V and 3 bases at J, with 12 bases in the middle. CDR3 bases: TGTGCCAGCAGCTGGGAGAGGGTTGAAGAGACCCAGTACTTC. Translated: CASSWERVEETQYF. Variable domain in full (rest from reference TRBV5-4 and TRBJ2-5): ETGVTQSPTHLIKTRGQQVTLRCSSQSGHNTVSWYQQALGQGPQFIFQYYREEENGRGNFPPRFSGLQFPNYSSELNVNALELDDSALYLCASSWERVEETQYFGPGTRLLVL.

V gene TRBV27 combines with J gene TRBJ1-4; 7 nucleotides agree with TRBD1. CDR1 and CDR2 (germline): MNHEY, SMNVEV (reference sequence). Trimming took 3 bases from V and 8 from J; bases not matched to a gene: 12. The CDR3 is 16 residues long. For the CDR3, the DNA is TGTGCCAGCAGTTTCCTCCTAAGGGGGCGGGAGGAAAAACTGTTTTTT. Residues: CASSFLLRGREEKLFF.

The CDR3 loop reads CASSPRLAGGLETQYF. In nucleotides, the CDR3 is TGTGCCAGCTCACCACGACTAGCGGGAGGGTTGGAGACCCAGTACTTC. The genes are TRBV18 and TRBJ2-5; 14 bases agree with TRBD2. This CDR3 is 16 amino acids long. V trimming: 1 base; J trimming: 5 bases; junction bases outside the gene matches: 3. The V gene's germline CDR1 is KGHSH and CDR2 LQKENI.

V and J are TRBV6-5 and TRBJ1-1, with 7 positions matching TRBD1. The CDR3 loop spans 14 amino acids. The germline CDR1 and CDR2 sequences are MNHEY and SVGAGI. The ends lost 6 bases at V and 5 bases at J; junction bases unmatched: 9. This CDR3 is CASSLNRGETEAFF. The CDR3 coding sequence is TGTGCCAGCAGCTTGAACAGGGGAGAGACTGAAGCTTTCTTT.

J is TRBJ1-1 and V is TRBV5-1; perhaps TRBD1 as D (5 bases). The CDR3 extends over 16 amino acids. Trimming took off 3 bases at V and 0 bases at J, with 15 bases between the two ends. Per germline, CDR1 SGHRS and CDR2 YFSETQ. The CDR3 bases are TGCGCCAGCAGCTCTGGGGCCCGACAGTTGAACACTGAAGCTTTCTTT. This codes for CASSSGARQLNTEAFF.

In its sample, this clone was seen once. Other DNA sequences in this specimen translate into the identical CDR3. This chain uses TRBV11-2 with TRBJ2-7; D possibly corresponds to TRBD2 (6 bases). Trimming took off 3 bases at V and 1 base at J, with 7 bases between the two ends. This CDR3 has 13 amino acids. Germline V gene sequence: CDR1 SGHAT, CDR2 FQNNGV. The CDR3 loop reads CASSLAGSYEQYF. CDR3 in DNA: TGTGCCAGCAGCTTGGCGGGGTCCTACGAGCAGTACTTC.

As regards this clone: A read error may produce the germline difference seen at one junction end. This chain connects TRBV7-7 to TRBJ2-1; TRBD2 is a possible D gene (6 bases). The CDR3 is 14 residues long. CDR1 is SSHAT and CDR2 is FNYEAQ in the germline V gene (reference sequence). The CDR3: CASSPGVADNEQFF. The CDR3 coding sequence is TGTGCTAGCAGCCCCGGAGTAGCGGACAATGAGCAGTTCTTC.

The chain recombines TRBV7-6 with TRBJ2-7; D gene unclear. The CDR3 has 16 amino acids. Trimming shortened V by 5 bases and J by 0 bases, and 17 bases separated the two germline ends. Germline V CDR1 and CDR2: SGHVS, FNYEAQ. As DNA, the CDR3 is TGTGCCAGCAGCCCGAACACCTGGTATAGCTCCTACGAGCAGTACTTC. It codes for CASSPNTWYSSYEQYF. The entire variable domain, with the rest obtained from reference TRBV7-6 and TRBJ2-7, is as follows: GAGVSQSPRYKVTKRGQDVALRCDPISGHVSLYWYRQALGQGPEFLTYFNYEAQQDKSGLPNDRFSAERPEGSISTLTIQRTEQRDSAMYRCASSPNTWYSSYEQYFGPGTRLTVT.

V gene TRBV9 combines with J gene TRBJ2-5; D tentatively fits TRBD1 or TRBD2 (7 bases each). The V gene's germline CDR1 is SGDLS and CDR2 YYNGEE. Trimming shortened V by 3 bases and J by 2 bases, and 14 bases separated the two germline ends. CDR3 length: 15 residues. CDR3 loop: CASSGTRGGQETQYF. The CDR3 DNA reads TGTGCCAGCAGCGGGACCAGGGGGGGTCAAGAGACCCAGTACTTC.

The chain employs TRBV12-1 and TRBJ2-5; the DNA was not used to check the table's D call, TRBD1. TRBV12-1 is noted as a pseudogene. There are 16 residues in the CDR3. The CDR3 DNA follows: TGTGCCAGCAGCTCCATCCACAGGACGGGCCAAGAGACCCAGTACTTC. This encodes CASSSIHRTGQETQYF.

The CDR3: CASSLFQGSTGELFF. The DNA of the CDR3 is TGTGCCAGCAGCTTATTCCAGGGGAGCACCGGGGAGCTGTTTTTT. The chain joins TRBV13 to TRBJ2-2; D is perhaps TRBD1 (6 bases). V was pared by 2 bases and J by 4 bases, with 11 bases between. This CDR3 comprises 15 residues. Germline CDR1 is PRHDT and CDR2 is FYEKMQ (reference sequence). Based on the CDR3 plus reference TRBV13 and TRBJ2-2, the full variable domain is AAGVIQSPRHLIKEKRETATLKCYPIPRHDTVYWYQQGPGQDPQFLISFYEKMQSDKGSIPDRFSAQQFSDYHSELNMSSLELGDSALYFCASSLFQGSTGELFFGEGSRLTVL.

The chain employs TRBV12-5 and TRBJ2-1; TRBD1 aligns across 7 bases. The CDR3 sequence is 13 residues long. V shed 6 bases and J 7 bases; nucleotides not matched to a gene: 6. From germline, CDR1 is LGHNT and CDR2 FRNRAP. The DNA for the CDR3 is TGTGCTAGTGGCCTCGCAGGGGGAAATGAGCAGTTCTTC. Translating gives CASGLAGGNEQFF.

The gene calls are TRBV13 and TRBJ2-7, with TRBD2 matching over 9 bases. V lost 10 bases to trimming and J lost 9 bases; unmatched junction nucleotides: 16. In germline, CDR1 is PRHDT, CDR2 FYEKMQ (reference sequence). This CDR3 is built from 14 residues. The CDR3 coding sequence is TGTGCCACCCGGCTTACAGGGACTAGCCAACCGCAGTACTTC. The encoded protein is CATRLTGTSQPQYF.

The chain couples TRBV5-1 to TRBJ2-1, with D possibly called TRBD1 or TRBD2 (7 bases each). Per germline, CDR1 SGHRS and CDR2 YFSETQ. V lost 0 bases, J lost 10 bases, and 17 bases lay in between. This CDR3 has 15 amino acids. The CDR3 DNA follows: TGCGCCAGCAGCTTGGCGGCAGGGGGGGGAGCGGAGCAGTTCTTC. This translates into CASSLAAGGGAEQFF.

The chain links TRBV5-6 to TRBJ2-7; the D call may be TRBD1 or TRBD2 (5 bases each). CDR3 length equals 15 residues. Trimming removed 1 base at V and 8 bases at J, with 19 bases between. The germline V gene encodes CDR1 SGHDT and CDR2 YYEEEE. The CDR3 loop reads CASSLPGRVQWKQYF. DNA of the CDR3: TGTGCCAGCAGCTTGCCGGGACGGGTTCAATGGAAGCAGTACTTC.

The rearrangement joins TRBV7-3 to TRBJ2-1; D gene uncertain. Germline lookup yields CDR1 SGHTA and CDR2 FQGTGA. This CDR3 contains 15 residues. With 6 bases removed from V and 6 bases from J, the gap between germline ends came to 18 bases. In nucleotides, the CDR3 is TGTGCCAGCAGGGAAAGTGCCTGGCTCGGCAATGAGCAGTTCTTC. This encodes CASRESAWLGNEQFF. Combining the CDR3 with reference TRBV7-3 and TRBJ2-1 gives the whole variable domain GAGVSQTPSNKVTEKGKYVELRCDPISGHTALYWYRQSLGQGPEFLIYFQGTGAADDSGLPNDRFFAVRPEGSVSTLKIQRTERGDSAVYLCASRESAWLGNEQFFGPGTRLTVL.

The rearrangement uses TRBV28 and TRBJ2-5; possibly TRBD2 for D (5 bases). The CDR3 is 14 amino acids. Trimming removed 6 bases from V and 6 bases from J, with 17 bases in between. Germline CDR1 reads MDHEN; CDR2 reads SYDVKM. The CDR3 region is CASRPDGVVKTQYF. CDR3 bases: TGTGCCAGCAGGCCGGACGGGGTTGTGAAGACCCAGTACTTC. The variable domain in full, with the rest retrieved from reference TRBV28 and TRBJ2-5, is DVKVTQSSRYLVKRTGEKVFLECVQDMDHENMFWYRQDPGLGLRLIYFSYDVKMKEKGDIPEGYSVSREKKERFSLILESASTNQTSMYLCASRPDGVVKTQYFGPGTRLLVL.